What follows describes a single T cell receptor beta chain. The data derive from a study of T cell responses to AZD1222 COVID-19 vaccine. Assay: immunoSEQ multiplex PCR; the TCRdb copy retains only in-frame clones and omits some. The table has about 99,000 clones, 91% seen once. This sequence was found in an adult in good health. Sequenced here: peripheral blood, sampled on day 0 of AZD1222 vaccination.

This chain's CDR3 is CASSLQHGTQYF. CDR3 in DNA: TGTGCCAGCAGTTTACAGCATGGTACGCAGTATTTT. J is TRBJ2-3 and V is TRBV28; no firm D call. Between the trimmed V and J ends, which lost 2 bases and 8 bases, there was a span of 8 bases. CDR3 length equals 12 residues. Germline V gives CDR1 MDHEN, CDR2 SYDVKM.